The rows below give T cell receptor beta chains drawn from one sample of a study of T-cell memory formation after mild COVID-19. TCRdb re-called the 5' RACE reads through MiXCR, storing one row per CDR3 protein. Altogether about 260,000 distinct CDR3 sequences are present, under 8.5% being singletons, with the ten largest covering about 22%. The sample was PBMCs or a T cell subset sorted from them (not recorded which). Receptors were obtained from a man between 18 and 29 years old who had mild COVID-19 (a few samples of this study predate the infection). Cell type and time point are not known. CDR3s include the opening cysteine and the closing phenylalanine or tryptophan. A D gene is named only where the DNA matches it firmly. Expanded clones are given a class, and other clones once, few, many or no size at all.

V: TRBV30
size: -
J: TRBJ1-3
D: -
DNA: TGTGCCTGGAGTGTGGAGTGGGGAAACACCATATATTTT
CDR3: CAWSVEWGNTIYF

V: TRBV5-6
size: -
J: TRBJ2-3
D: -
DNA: TGTGCCAGCAGCTTCCCGATTAGCACAGATACGCAGTATTTT
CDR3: CASSFPISTDTQYF

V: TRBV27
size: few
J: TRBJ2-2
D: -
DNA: TGTGCCAGCAGTTTAATCCGCGCGGGCGGGGAGCTGTTTTTT
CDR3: CASSLIRAGGELFF

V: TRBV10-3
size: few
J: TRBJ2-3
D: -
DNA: TGTGCCATCAGCGCCGCTGATACGCAGTATTTT
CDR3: CAISAADTQYF

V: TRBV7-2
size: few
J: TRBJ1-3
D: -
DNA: TGTGCCAGCAGCTTAGACCGAAACACCATATATTTT
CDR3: CASSLDRNTIYF

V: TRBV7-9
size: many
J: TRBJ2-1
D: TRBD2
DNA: TGTGCCAGCAGCTTAATCGCCGGGGGGAATGAGCAGTTCTTC
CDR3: CASSLIAGGNEQFF

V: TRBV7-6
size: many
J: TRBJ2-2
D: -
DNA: TGTGCCAGCAGCCCCCGTGGGGCCGGGGAGCTGTTTTTT
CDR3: CASSPRGAGELFF

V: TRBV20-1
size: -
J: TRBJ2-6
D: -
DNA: TGCAGTGCTAGATGGGGAACTGGGGCCAACGTCCTGACTTTC
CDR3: CSARWGTGANVLTF

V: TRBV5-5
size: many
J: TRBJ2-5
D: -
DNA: TGTGCCAGCAGCTTGCAACCGCCCCAAGAGACCCAGTACTTC
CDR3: CASSLQPPQETQYF

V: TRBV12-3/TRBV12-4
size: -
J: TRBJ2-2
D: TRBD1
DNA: TGTGCCAGCAGTTTAAACGCAGGGGGAGTTGCCGGGGAGCTGTTTTTT
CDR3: CASSLNAGGVAGELFF

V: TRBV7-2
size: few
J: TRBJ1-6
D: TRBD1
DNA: TGTGCCAGCAGCTCGACAGGGGATTCACCCCTCCACTTT
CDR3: CASSSTGDSPLHF

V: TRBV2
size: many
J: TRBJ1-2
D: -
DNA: TGTGCCAGCAGTGAAGGTCCGGGGGGGGCCTACAACTATGGCTACACCTTC
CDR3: CASSEGPGGAYNYGYTF

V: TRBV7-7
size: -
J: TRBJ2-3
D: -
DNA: TGTGCTAGCAGCTTGAGGTTCCAAGATACGCAGTATTTT
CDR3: CASSLRFQDTQYF

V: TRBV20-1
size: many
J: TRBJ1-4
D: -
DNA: TGCAGTGCCTCGATAGTGACTAATGAAAAACTGTTTTTT
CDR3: CSASIVTNEKLFF